This entry concerns a single T cell receptor beta chain. The junction departs from the called germline gene at one end, perhaps through a read error. The entry originates in a study of T-cell reconstitution after alpha-beta-depleted transplantation in children. The CDR3 spans 13 residues. The germline V gene encodes CDR1 MDHEN and CDR2 SYDVKM. The TCRbeta library incorporated unique molecular identifiers. In TCRdb, the PCR reads were re-called with MiXCR into one record per CDR3 protein. The table has over 120,000 distinct CDR3 sequences, 8.5% to 10% seen once; the top ten hold about a sixth. The chain has TRBV28 and TRBJ1-5; D gene ambiguous. The starting material was PBMCs, mostly from graft donor cells, obtained 180 days after TCRalphabeta/CD19-depleted stem cell transplant. The TCR originated in a female patient aged 2 to 10 who had a stem cell transplant for congenital amegakaryocytic thrombocytopenia, so the T cells may come from the graft donor. CDR3 amino acids: CAGSIDTNQPQHF. In DNA, the CDR3 is TGTGCCGGCAGCATAGACACGAATCAGCCCCAGCATTTT.